One T cell receptor beta chain is described in this entry. Per the authors' pipeline: Quantification of nucleated cells was approximated via reference gene primer amplification. Repertoires were generated with immunoSEQ multiplex PCR, while TCRdb's copy carries only in-frame clones and drops some. V and J calls and clone size come straight from that table; D and trimming were deduced from the DNA. This table has several thousand clones, approximately 86% appearing once. The data originate from a study of blood T cell repertoires in COVID-19. The overall study: Samples came from the United States, Italy and Spain, spanning acute and convalescent COVID-19. T cells, B-cell-depleted T cells, or PBMCs provided the cDNA or gDNA that served as material.

The specimen sequenced was peripheral blood. This receptor was identified in a human donor in a cohort sampled during active COVID-19.

The CDR3 nucleotides read TGTGCCAGCAGTGAAGATAAGAGCTACGAGCAGTACTTC. Its translation is CASSEDKSYEQYF. The V and J genes are TRBV2 and TRBJ2-7; D call uncertain. V lost 1 base to trimming and J lost 3 bases, with 7 bases between them. This CDR3 contains 13 residues. The germline V gene encodes CDR1 SNHLY and CDR2 FYNNEI.